This T cell receptor beta chain was identified in a study of cytomegalovirus exposure and HLA in healthy donors. The wider study: As released early, the data held about 85 million unique TCRs from HLA-typed donors.

Germline CDR1 is SGHNT and CDR2 is YYREEE (reference sequence). V lost 0 bases and J lost 13; bases outside the gene matches: 4. CDR3 length: 13 amino acids. 60 Vbeta and 13 Jbeta primers were used in PCR. TCRdb's table, derived via immunoSEQ multiplex PCR, lists solely in-frame clones and lacks some. The data show 70,000 to 85,000 clones, with under 65% seen just once and roughly 4.4% held by the top ten. Study results and caveats: As a later analysis showed, a missense DCLRE1C variant was linked to trimming of TCR beta V- and J-genes. Other equally common chains were less clonally expanded than HLA-associated TCR beta chains, a later analysis showed. Researchers catalogued some 160 TCR beta chains as cytomegalovirus-associated.

This clone was detected a few times. The antigen is not known. Sequenced: PBMCs. This rearrangement joins TRBV5-4 to TRBJ2-1; TRBD2 matches 10 bases. This receptor was identified in a male donor in good health and CMV-seropositive. The CDR3 nucleotides read TGTGCCAGCAGCTTGGATAGCGGGGGGATCCAGTTCTTC. Protein sequence: CASSLDSGGIQFF. The full variable domain, its missing parts supplied by reference TRBV5-4 and TRBJ2-1, is ETGVTQSPTHLIKTRGQQVTLRCSSQSGHNTVSWYQQALGQGPQFIFQYYREEENGRGNFPPRFSGLQFPNYSSELNVNALELDDSALYLCASSLDSGGIQFFGPGTRLTVL.